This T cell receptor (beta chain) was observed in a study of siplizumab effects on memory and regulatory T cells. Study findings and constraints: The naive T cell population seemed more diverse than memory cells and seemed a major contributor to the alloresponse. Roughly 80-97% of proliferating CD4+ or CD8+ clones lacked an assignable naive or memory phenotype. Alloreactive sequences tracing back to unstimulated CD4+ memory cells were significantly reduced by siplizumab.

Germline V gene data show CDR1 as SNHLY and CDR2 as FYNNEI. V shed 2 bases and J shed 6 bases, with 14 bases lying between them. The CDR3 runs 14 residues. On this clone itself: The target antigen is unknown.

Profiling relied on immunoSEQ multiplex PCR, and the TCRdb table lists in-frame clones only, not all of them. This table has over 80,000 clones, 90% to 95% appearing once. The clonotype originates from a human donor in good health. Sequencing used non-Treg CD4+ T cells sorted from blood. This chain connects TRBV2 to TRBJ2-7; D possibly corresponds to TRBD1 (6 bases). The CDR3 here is CASSELTGNSEQYF. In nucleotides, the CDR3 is TGTGCCAGCAGTGAACTAACAGGGAATAGCGAGCAGTACTTC.